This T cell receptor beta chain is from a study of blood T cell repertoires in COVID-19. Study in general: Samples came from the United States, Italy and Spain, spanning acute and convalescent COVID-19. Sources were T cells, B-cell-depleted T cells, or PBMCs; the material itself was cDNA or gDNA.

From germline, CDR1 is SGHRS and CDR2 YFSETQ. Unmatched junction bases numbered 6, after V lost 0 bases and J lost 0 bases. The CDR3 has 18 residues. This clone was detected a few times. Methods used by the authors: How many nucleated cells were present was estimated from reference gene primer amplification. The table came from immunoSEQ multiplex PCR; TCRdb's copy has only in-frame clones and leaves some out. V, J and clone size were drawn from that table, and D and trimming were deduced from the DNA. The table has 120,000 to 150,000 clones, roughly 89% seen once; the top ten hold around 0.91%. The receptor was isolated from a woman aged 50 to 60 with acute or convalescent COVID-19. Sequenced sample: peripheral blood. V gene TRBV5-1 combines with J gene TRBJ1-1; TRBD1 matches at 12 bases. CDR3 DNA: TGCGCCAGCAGCTTGGTTCCGGGACAGGGGGCCATGAACACTGAAGCTTTCTTT. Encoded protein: CASSLVPGQGAMNTEAFF.